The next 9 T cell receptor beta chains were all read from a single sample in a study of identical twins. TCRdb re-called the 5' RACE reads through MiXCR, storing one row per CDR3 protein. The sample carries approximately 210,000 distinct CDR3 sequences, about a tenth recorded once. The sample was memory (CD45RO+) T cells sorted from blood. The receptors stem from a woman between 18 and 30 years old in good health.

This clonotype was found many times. Here the CDR3 reads CASSYSDRPYNEQFF. The CDR3 nucleotides read TGTGCCAGCAGTTACTCGGACAGACCGTACAATGAGCAGTTCTTC. The chain is built from TRBV12-3 or TRBV12-4 and TRBJ2-1, with a possible D match to TRBD1 (6 bases). The CDR3 spans 15 residues. Trimming cost V 4 bases and J 4 bases, with 14 bases left between them.

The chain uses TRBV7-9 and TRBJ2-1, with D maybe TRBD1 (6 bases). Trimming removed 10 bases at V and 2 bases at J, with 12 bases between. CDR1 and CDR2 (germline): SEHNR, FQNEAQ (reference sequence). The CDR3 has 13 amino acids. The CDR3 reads CATGAAAYNEQFF. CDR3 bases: TGTGCCACAGGGGCGGCCGCCTACAATGAGCAGTTCTTC.

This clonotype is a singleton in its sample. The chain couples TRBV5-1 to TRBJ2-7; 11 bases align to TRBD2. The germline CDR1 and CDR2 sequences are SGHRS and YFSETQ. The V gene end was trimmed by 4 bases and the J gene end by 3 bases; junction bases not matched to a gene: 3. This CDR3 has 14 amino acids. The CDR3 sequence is CASSVGLAVYEQYF. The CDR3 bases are TGCGCCAGCAGCGTGGGACTAGCGGTCTACGAGCAGTACTTC.

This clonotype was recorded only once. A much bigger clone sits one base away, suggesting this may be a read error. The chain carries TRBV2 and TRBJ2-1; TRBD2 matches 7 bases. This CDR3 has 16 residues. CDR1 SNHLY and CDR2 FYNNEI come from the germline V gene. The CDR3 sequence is CSSSEVRLAVYNEQFF. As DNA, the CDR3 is TGTTCCAGCAGTGAAGTCAGACTAGCAGTTTACAATGAGCAGTTCTTC. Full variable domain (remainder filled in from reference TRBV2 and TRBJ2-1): EPEVTQTPSHQVTQMGQEVILRCVPISNHLYFYWYRQILGQKVEFLVSFYNNEISEKSEIFDDQFSVERPDGSNFTLKIRSTKLEDSAMYFCSSSEVRLAVYNEQFFGPGTRLTVL.

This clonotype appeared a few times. The DNA for the CDR3 is TGCGCCAGCAGCCAAGCCCTCAGCGGGGGCCTCCAAGAGACCCAGTACTTC. Amino acid sequence: CASSQALSGGLQETQYF. The rearrangement links TRBV4-1 to TRBJ2-5; 8 bases are a match to TRBD2. The germline gives CDR1 MGHRA, CDR2 YSYEKL. This CDR3 spans 17 amino acids. Germline trimming cut 1 base from V and 1 base from J; bases unmatched to any gene: 8.

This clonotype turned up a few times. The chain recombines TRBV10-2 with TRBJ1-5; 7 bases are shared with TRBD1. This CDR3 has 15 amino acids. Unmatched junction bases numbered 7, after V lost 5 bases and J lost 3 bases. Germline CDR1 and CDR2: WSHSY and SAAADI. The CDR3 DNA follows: TGCGCCAGCAGTTTACAGGGGTTTTACAATCAGCCCCAGCATTTT. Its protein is CASSLQGFYNQPQHF.

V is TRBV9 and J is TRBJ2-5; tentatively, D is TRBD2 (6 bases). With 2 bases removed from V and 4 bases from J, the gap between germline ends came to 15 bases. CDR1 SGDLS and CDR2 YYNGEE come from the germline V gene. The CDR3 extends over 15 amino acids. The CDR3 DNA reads TGTGCCAGCAGCGTGACGGGAGCCGGGGGAGAGACCCAGTACTTC. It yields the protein CASSVTGAGGETQYF.

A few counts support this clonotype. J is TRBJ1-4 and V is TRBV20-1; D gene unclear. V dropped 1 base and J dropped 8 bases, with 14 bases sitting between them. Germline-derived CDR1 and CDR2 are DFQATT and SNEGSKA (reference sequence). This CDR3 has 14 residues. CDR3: CSARAPGLGEKLFF. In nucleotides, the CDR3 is TGCAGTGCTAGAGCCCCCGGTTTGGGCGAAAAACTGTTTTTT.

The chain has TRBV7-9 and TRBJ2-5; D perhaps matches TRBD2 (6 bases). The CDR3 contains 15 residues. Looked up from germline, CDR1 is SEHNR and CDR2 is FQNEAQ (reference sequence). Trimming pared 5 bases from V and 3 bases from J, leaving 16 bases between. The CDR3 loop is CASSRQLALEETQYF. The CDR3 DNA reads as TGTGCCAGCAGCCGCCAACTAGCTCTCGAAGAGACCCAGTACTTC.